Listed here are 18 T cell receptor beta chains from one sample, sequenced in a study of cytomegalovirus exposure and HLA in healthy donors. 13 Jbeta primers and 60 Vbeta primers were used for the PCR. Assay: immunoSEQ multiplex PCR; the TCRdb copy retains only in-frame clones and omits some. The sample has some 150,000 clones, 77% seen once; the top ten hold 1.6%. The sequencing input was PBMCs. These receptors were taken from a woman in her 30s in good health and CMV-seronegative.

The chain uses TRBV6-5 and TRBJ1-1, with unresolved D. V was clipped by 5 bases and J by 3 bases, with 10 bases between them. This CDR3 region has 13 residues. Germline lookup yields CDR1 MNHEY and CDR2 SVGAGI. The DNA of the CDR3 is TGTGCCAGCAGTCTCGTCGCGGACACTGAAGCTTTCTTT. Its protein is CASSLVADTEAFF.

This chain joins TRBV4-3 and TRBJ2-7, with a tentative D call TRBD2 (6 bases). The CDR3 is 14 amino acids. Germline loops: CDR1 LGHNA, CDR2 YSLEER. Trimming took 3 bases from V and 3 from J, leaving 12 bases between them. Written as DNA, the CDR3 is TGCGCCAGCAGCCAGTTTTCTAGCGACTACGAGCAGTACTTC. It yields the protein CASSQFSSDYEQYF.

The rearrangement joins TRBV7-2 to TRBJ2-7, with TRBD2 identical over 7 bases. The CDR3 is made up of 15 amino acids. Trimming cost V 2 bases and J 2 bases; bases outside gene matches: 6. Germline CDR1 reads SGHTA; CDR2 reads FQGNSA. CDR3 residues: CASSLSPGGTYEQYF. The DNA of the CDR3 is TGTGCCAGCAGCTTATCGCCCGGGGGGACCTACGAGCAGTACTTC.

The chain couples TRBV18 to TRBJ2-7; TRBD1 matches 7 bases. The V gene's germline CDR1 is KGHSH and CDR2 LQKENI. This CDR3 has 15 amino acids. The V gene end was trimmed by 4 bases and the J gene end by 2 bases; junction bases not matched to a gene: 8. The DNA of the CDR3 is TGTGCCAGCTCACAAACCGGGACAGCAACCTACGAGCAGTACTTC. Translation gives CASSQTGTATYEQYF.

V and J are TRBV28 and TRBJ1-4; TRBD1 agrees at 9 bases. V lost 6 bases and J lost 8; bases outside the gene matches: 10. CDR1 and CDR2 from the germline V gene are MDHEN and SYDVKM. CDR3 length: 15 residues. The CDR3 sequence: CASRSPGQGYEKLFF. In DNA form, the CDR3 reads TGTGCCAGCAGGTCTCCGGGACAGGGATACGAAAAACTGTTTTTT.

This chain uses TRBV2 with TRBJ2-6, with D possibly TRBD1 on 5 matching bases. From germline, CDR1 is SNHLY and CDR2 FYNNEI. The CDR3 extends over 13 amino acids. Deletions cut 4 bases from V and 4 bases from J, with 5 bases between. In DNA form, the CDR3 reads TGTGCCAGCAGTGGACAGGGGGCCAACGTCCTGACTTTC. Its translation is CASSGQGANVLTF.

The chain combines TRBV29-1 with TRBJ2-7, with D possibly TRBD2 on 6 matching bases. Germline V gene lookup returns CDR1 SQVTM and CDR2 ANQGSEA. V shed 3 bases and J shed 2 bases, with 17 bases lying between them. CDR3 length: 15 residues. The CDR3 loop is CSVDGGGTDPYEQYF. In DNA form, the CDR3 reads TGCAGCGTTGACGGTGGGGGGACGGATCCCTACGAGCAGTACTTC.

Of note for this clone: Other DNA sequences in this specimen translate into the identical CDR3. This chain's CDR3 is CASSLGQQETQYF. The CDR3 bases are TGCGCCAGCAGCTTGGGGCAGCAAGAGACCCAGTACTTC. The chain recombines TRBV5-1 with TRBJ2-5; D gene uncertain. V lost 0 bases to trimming and J lost 2 bases, with 5 bases between them. This CDR3 comprises 13 residues. In germline, CDR1 is SGHRS, CDR2 YFSETQ.

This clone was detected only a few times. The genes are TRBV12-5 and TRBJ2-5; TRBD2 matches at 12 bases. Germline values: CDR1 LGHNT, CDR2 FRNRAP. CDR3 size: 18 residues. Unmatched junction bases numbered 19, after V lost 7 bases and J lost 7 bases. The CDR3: CASALGASGRVQAGTQYF. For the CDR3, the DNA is TGTGCTAGTGCCCTTGGGGCTAGCGGGAGGGTGCAAGCAGGGACCCAGTACTTC.

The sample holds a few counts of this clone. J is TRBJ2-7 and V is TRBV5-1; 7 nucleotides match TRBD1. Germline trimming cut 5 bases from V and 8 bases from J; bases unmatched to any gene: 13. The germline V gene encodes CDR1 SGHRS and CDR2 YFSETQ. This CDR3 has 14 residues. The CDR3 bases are TGCGCCAGCAGTTACCGACAGGGTACTACGCAGCAGTACTTC. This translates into CASSYRQGTTQQYF.

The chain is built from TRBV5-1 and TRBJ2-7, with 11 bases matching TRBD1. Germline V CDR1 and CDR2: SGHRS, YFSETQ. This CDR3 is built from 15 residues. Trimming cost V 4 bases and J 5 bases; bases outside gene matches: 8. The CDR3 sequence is CASSVGQGAMNEQYF. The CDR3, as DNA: TGCGCCAGCAGCGTCGGACAGGGGGCGATGAACGAGCAGTACTTC.

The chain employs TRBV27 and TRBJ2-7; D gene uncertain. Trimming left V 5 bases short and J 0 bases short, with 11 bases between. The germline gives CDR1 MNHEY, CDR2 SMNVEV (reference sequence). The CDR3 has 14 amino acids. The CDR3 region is CASSPRLDSYEQYF. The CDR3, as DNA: TGTGCCAGCAGTCCGAGACTGGACTCCTACGAGCAGTACTTC.

CDR3 in amino acids: CASSQDIGADQPQHF. In DNA, the CDR3 is TGTGCCAGCAGCCAAGATATAGGGGCGGATCAGCCCCAGCATTTT. The genes are TRBV4-2 and TRBJ1-5, with TRBD1 as a possible D gene (5 bases). Trimming removed 0 bases from V and 5 bases from J, with 11 bases in between. CDR3 length: 15 amino acids. Per the germline V gene, CDR1 is LGHNA and CDR2 is YNFKEQ.

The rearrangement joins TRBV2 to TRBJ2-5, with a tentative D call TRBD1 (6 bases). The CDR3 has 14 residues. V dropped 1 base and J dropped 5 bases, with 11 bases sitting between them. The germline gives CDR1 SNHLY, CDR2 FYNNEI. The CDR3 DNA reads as TGTGCCAGCAGTGAAGGGGGGCTAGCTGAGACCCAGTACTTC. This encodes CASSEGGLAETQYF.

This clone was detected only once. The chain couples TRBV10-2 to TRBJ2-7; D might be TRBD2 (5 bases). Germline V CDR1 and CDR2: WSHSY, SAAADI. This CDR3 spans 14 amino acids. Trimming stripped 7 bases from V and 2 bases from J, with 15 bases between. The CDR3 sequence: CASKRDLSPYEQYF. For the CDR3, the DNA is TGCGCCAGCAAACGGGATCTGAGCCCCTACGAGCAGTACTTC.

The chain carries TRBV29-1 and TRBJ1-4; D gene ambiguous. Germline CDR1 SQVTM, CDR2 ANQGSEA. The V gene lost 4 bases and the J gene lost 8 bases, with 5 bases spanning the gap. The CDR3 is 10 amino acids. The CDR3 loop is CSVGGEKLFF. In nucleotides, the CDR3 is TGCAGCGTTGGAGGGGAAAAACTGTTTTTT.

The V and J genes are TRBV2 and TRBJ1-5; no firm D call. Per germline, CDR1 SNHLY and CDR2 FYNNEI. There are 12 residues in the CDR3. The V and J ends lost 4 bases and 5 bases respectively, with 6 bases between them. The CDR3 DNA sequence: TGTGCCAGCAGTGCTCAGGATCAGCCCCAGCATTTT. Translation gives CASSAQDQPQHF.

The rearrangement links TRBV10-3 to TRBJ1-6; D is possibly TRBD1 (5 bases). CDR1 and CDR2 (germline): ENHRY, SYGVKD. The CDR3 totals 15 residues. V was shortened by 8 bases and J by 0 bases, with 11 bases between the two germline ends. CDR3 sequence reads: CAISEGRSYNSPLHF. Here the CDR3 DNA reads TGTGCCATCTCGGAGGGACGCTCCTATAATTCACCCCTCCACTTT.